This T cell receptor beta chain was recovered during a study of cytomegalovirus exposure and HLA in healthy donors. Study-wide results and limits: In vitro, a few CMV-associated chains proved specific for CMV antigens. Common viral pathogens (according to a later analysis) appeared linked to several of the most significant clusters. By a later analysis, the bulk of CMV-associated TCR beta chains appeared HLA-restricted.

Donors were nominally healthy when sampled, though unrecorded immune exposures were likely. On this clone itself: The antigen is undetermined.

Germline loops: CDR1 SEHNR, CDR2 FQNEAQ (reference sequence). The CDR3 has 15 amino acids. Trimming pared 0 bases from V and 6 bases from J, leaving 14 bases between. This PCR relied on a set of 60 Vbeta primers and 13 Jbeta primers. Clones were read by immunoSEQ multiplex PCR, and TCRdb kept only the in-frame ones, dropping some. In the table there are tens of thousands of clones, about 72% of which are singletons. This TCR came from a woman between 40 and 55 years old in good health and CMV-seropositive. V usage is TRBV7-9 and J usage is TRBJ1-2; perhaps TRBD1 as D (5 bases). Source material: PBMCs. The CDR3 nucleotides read TGTGCCAGCAGCTTAGCGCTGGGGCAGGGAAATGGCTACACCTTC. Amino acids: CASSLALGQGNGYTF.